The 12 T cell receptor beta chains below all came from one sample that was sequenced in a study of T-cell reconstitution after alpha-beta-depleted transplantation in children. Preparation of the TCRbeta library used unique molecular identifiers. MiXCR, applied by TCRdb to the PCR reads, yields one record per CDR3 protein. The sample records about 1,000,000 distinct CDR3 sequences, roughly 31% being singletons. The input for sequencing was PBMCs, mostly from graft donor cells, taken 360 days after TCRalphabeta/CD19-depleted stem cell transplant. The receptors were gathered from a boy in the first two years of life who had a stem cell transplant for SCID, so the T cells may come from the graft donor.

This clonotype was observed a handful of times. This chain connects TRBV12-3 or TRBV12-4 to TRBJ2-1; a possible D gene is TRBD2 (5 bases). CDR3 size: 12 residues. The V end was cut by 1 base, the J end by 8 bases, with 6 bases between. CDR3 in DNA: TGTGCCAGCAGTTTAGACGGGGATGAGCAGTTCTTC. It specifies CASSLDGDEQFF.

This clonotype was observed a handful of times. The CDR3 DNA sequence: TGCAGTGCTAGAGATCCCCGCAGCTACAATGAGCAGTTCTTC. It is translated as CSARDPRSYNEQFF. This sequence joins TRBV20-1 and TRBJ2-1, with D uncertain. The V gene's germline CDR1 is DFQATT and CDR2 SNEGSKA (reference sequence). V shed 0 bases and J shed 3 bases, with 9 bases lying between them. The CDR3 runs to 14 residues.

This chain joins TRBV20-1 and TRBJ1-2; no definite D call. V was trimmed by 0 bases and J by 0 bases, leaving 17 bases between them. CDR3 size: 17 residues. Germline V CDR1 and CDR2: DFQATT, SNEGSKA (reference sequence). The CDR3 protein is CSARDLALVSTNYGYTF. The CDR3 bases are TGCAGTGCTAGAGATCTCGCCCTAGTCAGCACTAACTATGGCTACACCTTC.

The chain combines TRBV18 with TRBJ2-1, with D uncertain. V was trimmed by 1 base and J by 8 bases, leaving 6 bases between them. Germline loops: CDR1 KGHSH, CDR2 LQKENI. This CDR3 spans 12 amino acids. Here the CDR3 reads CASSPLSYEQFF. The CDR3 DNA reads TGTGCCAGCTCACCACTTTCTTATGAGCAGTTCTTC.

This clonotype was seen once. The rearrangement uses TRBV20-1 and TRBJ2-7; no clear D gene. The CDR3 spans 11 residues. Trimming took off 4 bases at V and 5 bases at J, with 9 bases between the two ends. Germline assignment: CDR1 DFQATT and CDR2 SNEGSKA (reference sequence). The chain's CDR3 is CSANPKHEQYF. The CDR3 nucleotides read TGCAGTGCTAACCCTAAACACGAGCAGTACTTC.

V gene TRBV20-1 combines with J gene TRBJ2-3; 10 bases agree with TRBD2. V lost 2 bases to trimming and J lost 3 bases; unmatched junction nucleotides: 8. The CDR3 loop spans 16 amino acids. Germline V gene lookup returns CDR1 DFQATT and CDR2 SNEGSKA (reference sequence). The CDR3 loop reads CSARSPPSGGTDTQYF. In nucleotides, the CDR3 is TGCAGTGCTAGAAGCCCCCCTAGCGGGGGAACAGATACGCAGTATTTT.

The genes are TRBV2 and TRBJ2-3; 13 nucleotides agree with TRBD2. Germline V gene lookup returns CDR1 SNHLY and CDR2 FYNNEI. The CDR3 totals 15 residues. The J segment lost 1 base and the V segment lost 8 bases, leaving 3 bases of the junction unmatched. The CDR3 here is CASGGTSGGTDTQYF. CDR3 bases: TGTGCCAGCGGCGGGACTAGCGGGGGCACAGATACGCAGTATTTT.

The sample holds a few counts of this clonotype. DNA of the CDR3: TGCAGCGTTGGGGGACAGGGGCAGAACACTGAAGCTTTCTTT. Translating it yields CSVGGQGQNTEAFF. The V gene is TRBV29-1, the J gene TRBJ1-1, with 10 nucleotides matching TRBD1. Germline lookup yields CDR1 SQVTM and CDR2 ANQGSEA. The trim removed 4 bases at V and 1 base at J, leaving 3 bases unmatched. The CDR3 has 14 amino acids.

The CDR3 bases are TGTGCCAGCACCCCCTTGGGCAGCGGGGTGCAAGAGACCCAGTACTTC. Residues: CASTPLGSGVQETQYF. This chain links TRBV2 with TRBJ2-5; 7 bases match TRBD2. Germline V gene sequence: CDR1 SNHLY, CDR2 FYNNEI. Losses at the gene ends were 7 bases for V and 2 bases for J; bases not matched to a gene: 13. The CDR3 consists of 16 residues.

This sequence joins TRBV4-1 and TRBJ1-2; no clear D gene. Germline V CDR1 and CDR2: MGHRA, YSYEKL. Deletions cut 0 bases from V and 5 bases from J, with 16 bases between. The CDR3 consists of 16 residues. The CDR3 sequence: CASSQDIQVLGYGYTF. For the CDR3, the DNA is TGCGCCAGCAGCCAAGATATTCAAGTCCTAGGGTATGGCTACACCTTC.

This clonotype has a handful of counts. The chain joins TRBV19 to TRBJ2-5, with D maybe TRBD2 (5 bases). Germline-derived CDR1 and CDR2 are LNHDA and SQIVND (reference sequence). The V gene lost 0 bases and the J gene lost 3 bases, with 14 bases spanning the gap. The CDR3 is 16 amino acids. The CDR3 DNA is TGTGCCAGTAGTATAGATCCACACGGGGATAAAGAGACCCAGTACTTC. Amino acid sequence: CASSIDPHGDKETQYF.

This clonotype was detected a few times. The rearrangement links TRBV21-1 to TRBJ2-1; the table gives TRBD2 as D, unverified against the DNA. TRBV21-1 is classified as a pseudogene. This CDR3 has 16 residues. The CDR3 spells CASSKRTSGETDEQFF. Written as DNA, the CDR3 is TGTGCCAGCAGCAAGCGGACTAGCGGGGAAACCGATGAGCAGTTCTTC.